This T cell receptor beta chain appears in the sequencing data of a study of T-cell memory formation after mild COVID-19. General study findings and limits: Clones that contracted from day 15 to 85 had balanced CD4/CD8; later expanders were CD4+ biased. Memory sampled before infection contained some responding clones, suggesting cross-reactive memory joined. Contracting clones localized mainly to CM and EM when CD4+ and mainly to EMRA when CD8+.

The CDR3 extends over 14 amino acids. The V gene's germline CDR1 is SGHTA and CDR2 FQGNSA. V was trimmed by 0 bases and J by 5 bases, leaving 10 bases between them. TCRdb re-called the 5' RACE reads with MiXCR, one entry per CDR3 protein. The sample consists of 350,000 to 450,000 distinct CDR3 sequences, around an eighth of them appearing once. For this clonotype: Its antigen is unidentified.

Sequencing used PBMCs or a T cell subset sorted from them (not recorded which). The source of this sequence is a man younger than 35 who had mild COVID-19 (a few samples of this study predate the infection). Cell type and time point are not known. V usage is TRBV7-2 and J usage is TRBJ2-5, with a tentative D call TRBD2 (6 bases). This chain's CDR3 is CASSLAGDFETQYF. Written as DNA, the CDR3 is TGTGCCAGCAGCTTAGCTGGGGACTTTGAGACCCAGTACTTC.